This T cell receptor beta chain was recorded in a study of identical twins. MiXCR, applied by TCRdb to the 5' RACE reads, yields one record per CDR3 protein. The sample lists around 960,000 distinct CDR3 sequences; about 12% were seen once. About this clonotype itself: What it binds is unknown.

Overall study findings and caveats: Insertions were reduced in abundant cord blood beta clonotypes but not in memory repertoires. Out-of-frame alpha sequences shared by twins were enriched for low generation probability. The authors drew conclusions from cross-sectional statistical analysis rather than following the same donors.

Germline values: CDR1 SGHRS, CDR2 YFSETQ. This CDR3 contains 15 residues. V shed 0 bases and J shed 3 bases, with 9 bases lying between them. These data were likewise used in another study, on yellow fever vaccine responses in identical twins. That investigation notes: Each twin's T cell response to the vaccine was reported to look partly convergent and partly personalized.

This TCR was sampled from a woman aged 18-29 years in good health. The chain recombines TRBV5-1 with TRBJ2-2; no clear D. Sequenced input: PBMCs. CDR3 bases: TGCGCCAGCAGCTTGGAGGGCCGGGACACCGGGGAGCTGTTTTTT. This sequence encodes CASSLEGRDTGELFF. Full variable domain (outside the CDR3, taken from reference TRBV5-1 and TRBJ2-2): KAGVTQTPRYLIKTRGQQVTLSCSPISGHRSVSWYQQTPGQGLQFLFEYFSETQRNKGNFPGRFSGRQFSNSRSEMNVSTLELGDSALYLCASSLEGRDTGELFFGEGSRLTVL.